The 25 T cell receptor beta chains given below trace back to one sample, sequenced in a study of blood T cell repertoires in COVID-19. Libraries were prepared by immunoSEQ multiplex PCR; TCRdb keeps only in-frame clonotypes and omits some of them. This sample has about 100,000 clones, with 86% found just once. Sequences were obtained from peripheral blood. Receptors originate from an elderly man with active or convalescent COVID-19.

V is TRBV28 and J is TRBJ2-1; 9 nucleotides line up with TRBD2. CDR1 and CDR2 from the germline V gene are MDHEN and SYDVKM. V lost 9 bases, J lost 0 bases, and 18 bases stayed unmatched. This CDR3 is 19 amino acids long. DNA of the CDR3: TGTGCCAGAGACACGAGGGTGCTCGGTAGCGGGAGCTCCTACAATGAGCAGTTCTTC. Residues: CARDTRVLGSGSSYNEQFF.

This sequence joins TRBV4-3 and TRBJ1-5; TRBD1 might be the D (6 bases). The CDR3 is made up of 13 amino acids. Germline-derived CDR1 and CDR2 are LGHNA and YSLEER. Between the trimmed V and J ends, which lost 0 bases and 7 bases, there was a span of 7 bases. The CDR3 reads CASSQEQGQPQHF. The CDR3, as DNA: TGCGCCAGCAGCCAAGAACAGGGCCAGCCCCAGCATTTT.

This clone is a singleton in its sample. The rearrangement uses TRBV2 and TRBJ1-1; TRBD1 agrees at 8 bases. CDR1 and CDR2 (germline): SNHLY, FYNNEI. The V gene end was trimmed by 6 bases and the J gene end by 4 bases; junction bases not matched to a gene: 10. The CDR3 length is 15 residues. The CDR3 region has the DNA TGTGCCAGCAGACCCAGGGGGCAGGTGGGCACTGAAGCTTTCTTT. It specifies CASRPRGQVGTEAFF. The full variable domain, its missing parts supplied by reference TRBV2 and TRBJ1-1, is EPEVTQTPSHQVTQMGQEVILRCVPISNHLYFYWYRQILGQKVEFLVSFYNNEISEKSEIFDDQFSVERPDGSNFTLKIRSTKLEDSAMYFCASRPRGQVGTEAFFGQGTRLTVV.

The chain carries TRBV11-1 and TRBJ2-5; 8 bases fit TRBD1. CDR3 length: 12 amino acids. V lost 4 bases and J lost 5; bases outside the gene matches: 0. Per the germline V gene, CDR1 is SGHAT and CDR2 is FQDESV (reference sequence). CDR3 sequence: CASSWDRETQYF. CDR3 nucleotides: TGTGCCAGCAGCTGGGACAGGGAGACCCAGTACTTC.

The CDR3, as DNA: TGTGCCAGCAGCCAAACTGGAGTAGCGGGAGCTGAGCAGTACTTC. This encodes CASSQTGVAGAEQYF. This chain joins TRBV3-1 (or the pseudogene TRBV3-2) and TRBJ2-7; TRBD2 aligns across 9 bases. Per the germline V gene, CDR1 is LGHDT and CDR2 is YNNKEL (reference sequence). The CDR3 loop spans 15 amino acids. The V gene end was trimmed by 2 bases and the J gene end by 7 bases; junction bases not matched to a gene: 9.

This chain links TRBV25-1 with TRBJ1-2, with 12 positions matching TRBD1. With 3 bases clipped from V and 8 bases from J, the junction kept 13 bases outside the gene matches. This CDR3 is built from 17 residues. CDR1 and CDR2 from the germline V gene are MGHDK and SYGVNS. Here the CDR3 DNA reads TGTGCCAGCAGTGATCAAAGGGACAGGGGGCGAGGGCAAGGCTACACCTTC. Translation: CASSDQRDRGRGQGYTF.

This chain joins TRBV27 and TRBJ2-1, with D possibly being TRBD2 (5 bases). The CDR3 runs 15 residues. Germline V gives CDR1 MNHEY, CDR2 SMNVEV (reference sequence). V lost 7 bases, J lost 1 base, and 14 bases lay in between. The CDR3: CASIKLGGSYNEQFF. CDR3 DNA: TGTGCCAGCATCAAACTAGGTGGGTCCTACAATGAGCAGTTCTTC.

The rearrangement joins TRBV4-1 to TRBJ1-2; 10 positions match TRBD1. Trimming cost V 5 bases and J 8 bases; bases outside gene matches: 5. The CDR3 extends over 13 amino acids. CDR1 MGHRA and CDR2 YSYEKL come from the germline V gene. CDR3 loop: CASSKGTGDGYTF. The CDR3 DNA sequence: TGCGCCAGCAGCAAAGGGACAGGGGACGGCTACACCTTC.

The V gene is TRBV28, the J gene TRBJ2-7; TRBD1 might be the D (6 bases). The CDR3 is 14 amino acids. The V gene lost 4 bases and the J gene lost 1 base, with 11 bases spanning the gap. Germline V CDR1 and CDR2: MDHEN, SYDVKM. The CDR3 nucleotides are TGTGCCAGCAGTTCAACAGGGCGATCCTACGAGCAGTACTTC. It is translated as CASSSTGRSYEQYF.

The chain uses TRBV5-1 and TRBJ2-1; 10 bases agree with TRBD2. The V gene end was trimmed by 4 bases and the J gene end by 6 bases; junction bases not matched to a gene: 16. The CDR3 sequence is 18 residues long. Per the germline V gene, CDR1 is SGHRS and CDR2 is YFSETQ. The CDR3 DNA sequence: TGCGCCAGCAGCCCGATCGGAAAGCGGGAGGGCCAGAGCAATGAGCAGTTCTTC. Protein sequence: CASSPIGKREGQSNEQFF. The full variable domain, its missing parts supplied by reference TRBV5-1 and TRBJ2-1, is KAGVTQTPRYLIKTRGQQVTLSCSPISGHRSVSWYQQTPGQGLQFLFEYFSETQRNKGNFPGRFSGRQFSNSRSEMNVSTLELGDSALYLCASSPIGKREGQSNEQFFGPGTRLTVL.

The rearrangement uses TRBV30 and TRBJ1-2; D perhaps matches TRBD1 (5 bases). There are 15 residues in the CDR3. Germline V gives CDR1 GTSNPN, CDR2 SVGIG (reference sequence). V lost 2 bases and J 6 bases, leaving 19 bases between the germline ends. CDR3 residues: CAWSSGVGPGDGYTF. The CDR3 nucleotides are TGTGCCTGGAGTTCCGGGGTAGGCCCGGGGGATGGCTACACCTTC.

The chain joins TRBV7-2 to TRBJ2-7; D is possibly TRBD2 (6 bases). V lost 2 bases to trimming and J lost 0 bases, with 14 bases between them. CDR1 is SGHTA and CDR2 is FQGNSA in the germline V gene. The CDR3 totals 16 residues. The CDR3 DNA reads TGTGCCAGCAGCTTATGGGGCGGGACCGACTCCTACGAGCAGTACTTC. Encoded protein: CASSLWGGTDSYEQYF. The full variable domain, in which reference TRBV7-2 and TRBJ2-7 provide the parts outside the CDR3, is GAGVSQSPSNKVTEKGKDVELRCDPISGHTALYWYRQSLGQGLEFLIYFQGNSAPDKSGLPSDRFSAERTGGSVSTLTIQRTQQEDSAVYLCASSLWGGTDSYEQYFGPGTRLTVT.

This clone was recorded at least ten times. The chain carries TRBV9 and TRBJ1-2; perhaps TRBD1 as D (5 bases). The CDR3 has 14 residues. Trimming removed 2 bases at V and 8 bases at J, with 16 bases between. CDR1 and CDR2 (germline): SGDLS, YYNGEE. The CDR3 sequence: CASSVGGAVYGYTF. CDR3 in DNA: TGTGCCAGCAGCGTTGGAGGGGCGGTGTACGGCTACACCTTC.

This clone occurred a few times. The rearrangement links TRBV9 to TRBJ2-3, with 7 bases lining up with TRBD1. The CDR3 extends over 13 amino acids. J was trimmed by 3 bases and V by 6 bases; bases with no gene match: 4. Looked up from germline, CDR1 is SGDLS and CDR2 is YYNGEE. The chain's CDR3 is CASNRDSTDTQYF. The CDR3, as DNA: TGTGCCAGCAACCGGGACAGTACAGATACGCAGTATTTT.

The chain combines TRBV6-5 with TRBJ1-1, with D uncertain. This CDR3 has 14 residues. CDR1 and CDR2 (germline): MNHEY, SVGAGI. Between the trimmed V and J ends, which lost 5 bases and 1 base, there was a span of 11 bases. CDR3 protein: CASSPSLKNTEAFF. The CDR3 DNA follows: TGTGCCAGCAGTCCCTCTCTAAAGAACACTGAAGCTTTCTTT.

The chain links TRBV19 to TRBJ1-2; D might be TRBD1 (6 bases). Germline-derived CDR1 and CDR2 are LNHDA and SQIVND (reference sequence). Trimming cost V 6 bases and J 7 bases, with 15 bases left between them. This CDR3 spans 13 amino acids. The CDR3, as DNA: TGTGCCAGTAGAAGTAGGGACACCGGTGGCTACACCTTC. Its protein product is CASRSRDTGGYTF.

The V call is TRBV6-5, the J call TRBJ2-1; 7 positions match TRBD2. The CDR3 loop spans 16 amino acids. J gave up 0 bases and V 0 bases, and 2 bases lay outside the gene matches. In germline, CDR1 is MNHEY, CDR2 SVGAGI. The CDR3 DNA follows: TGTGCCAGCAGTTACTCGTGGGACTACTCCTACAATGAGCAGTTCTTC. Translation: CASSYSWDYSYNEQFF.

CDR3 sequence reads: CASSRLDQGDTEAFF. The CDR3 coding sequence is TGTGCCAGCAGTCGCCTCGACCAGGGGGACACTGAAGCTTTCTTT. This chain joins TRBV27 and TRBJ1-1; 7 positions agree with TRBD1. The CDR3 extends over 15 amino acids. Germline-derived CDR1 and CDR2 are MNHEY and SMNVEV (reference sequence). Trimming at V came to 5 bases and at J to 3 bases, leaving 9 bases not matched to a gene.

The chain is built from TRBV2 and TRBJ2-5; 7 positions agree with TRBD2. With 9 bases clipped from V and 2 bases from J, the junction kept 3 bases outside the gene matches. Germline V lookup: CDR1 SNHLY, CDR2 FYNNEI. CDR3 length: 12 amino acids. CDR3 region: CASNSGQETQYF. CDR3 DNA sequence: TGTGCCAGTAATAGCGGGCAAGAGACCCAGTACTTC. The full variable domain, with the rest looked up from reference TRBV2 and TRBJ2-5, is EPEVTQTPSHQVTQMGQEVILRCVPISNHLYFYWYRQILGQKVEFLVSFYNNEISEKSEIFDDQFSVERPDGSNFTLKIRSTKLEDSAMYFCASNSGQETQYFGPGTRLLVL.

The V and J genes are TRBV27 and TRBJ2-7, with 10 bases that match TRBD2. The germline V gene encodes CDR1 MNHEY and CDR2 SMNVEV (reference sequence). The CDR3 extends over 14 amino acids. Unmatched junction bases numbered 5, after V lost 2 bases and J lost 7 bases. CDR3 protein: CASSLLAGVDEQYF. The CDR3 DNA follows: TGTGCCAGCAGTTTACTAGCGGGAGTGGATGAGCAGTACTTC.

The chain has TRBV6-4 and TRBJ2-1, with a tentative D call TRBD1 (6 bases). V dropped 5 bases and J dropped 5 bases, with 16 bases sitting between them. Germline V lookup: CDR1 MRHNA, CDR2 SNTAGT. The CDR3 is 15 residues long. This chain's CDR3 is CASSPADRTHNEQFF. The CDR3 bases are TGTGCCAGCAGTCCCGCTGACAGGACCCACAATGAGCAGTTCTTC.

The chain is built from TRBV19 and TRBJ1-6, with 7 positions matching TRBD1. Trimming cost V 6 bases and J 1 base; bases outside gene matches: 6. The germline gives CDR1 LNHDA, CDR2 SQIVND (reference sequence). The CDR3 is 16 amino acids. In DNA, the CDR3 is TGTGCCAGTAGACCTCCGGGACAGTCCTATAATTCACCCCTCCACTTT. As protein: CASRPPGQSYNSPLHF.

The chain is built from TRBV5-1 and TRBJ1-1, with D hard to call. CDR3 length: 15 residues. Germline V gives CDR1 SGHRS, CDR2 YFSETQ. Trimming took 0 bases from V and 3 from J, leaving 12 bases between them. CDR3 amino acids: CASSLGGSKDTEAFF. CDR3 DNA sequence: TGCGCCAGCAGCTTGGGAGGGTCTAAGGACACTGAAGCTTTCTTT.

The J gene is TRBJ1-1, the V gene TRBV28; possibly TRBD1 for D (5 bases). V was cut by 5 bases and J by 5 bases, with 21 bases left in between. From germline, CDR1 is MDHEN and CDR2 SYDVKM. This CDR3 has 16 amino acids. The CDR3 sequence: CASSPQVGGARTEAFF. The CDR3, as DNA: TGTGCCAGCAGTCCCCAAGTTGGAGGGGCGAGAACTGAAGCTTTCTTT.

CDR3 nucleotides: TGTGCCAGCTCACCACTCACGCCGGGACAGGGGGCGTGGGAGCAGTACTTC. Encoded protein: CASSPLTPGQGAWEQYF. The chain carries TRBV18 and TRBJ2-7, with 12 bases matching TRBD1. V gave up 1 base and J gave up 7 bases; unmatched junction bases: 11. The CDR3 is 17 residues long. Germline lookup yields CDR1 KGHSH and CDR2 LQKENI.